This TCR beta chain was retrieved from a study of T cells after yellow fever vaccination. Notes on the study in general: Abundant clonotypes from the bulk population could have been carried over as contaminants into FACS-sorted repertoires.

The length of the CDR3 is 13 residues. The V end was cut by 6 bases, the J end by 3 bases, with 11 bases between. MiXCR was run by TCRdb on the 5' RACE reads, yielding one entry per CDR3 protein. This table holds around 320,000 distinct CDR3 sequences, 3.5% to 4.5% found once. This clonotype has a count of ten or more. Antigen: not known. The material was PBMCs, obtained 15 days after the yellow fever booster vaccination. The TCR originated in a young man who received the YFV17D yellow fever vaccine. V usage is TRBV12-3 or TRBV12-4 and J usage is TRBJ2-5; tentatively, D is TRBD1 (5 bases). CDR3 coding DNA: TGTGCCAGCAGCATCGACAGCGAAGAGACCCAGTACTTC. Its translation: CASSIDSEETQYF.